This TCR beta chain was sequenced during a study of spatial heterogeneity in lung cancer. The CDR3 sequence is 16 residues long. CDR1 MGHRA and CDR2 YSYEKL come from the germline V gene. V lost 4 bases and J 3 bases, leaving 18 bases between the germline ends. This clonotype is judged medium-sized. The time point: sample taken at primary tumor resection. Unsorted samples of tumor, nontumor lung or frozen PBMC had their whole RNA sequenced. 72 TRACERx patients with early, untreated non-small cell lung cancer donated samples. TCRdb called the 5' RACE reads again in MiXCR, with one record for every CDR3 protein. The sample lists roughly 8,200 distinct CDR3 sequences, 7.8% occurring once.

The clonotype was recovered from a female donor with early-stage non-small cell lung cancer. Sequences were derived from PBMCs, sampled at surgery. The V and J genes are TRBV4-1 and TRBJ2-5, with D possibly TRBD1 on 5 matching bases. The CDR3 is CASSPIYGQGEETQYF. The CDR3 nucleotides are TGCGCCAGCAGCCCCATCTATGGGCAGGGCGAAGAGACCCAGTACTTC.